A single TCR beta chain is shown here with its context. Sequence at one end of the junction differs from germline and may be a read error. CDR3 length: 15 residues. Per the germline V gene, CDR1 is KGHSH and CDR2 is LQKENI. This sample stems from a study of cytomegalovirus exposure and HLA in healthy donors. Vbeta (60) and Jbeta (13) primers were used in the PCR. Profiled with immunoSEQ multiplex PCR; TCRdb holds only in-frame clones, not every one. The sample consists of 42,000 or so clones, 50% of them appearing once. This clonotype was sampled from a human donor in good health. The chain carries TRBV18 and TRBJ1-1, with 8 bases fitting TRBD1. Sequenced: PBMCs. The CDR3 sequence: CASSPPGQANPEAFF. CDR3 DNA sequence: TGTGCCAGCTCACCCCCGGGACAGGCGAACCCTGAAGCTTTCTTT.